This T cell receptor (beta chain) was sequenced for a study of tumor-infiltrating lymphocytes in primary liver carcinoma. The researchers produced TCR beta cDNA from approximately 0.45 ug total RNA with a constant-region primer. Slightly modified ARM-PCR with three nested multiplex PCR rounds yielded TCR beta libraries. In the first two PCR rounds, TRBV1-TRBV30 forward primers were paired with a C-beta reverse primer, and each round lasted approximately 9 cycles. TCRdb re-derived calls from the multiplex PCR reads in MiXCR, one entry per CDR3 protein. The data show about 200,000 distinct CDR3 sequences, approximately 65% seen once. Unsorted whole blood supplied the blood RNA, and germline DNA was isolated too. This CDR3 comprises 16 residues. The germline V gene has CDR1 SGHRS and CDR2 YFSETQ. J lost 1 base, V lost 2 bases, and 6 bases had no gene match. The sample holds a few counts of this clonotype.

The source is a woman in her sixties with primary liver carcinoma and hepatitis B virus infection. What was sequenced was peripheral blood. The chain joins TRBV5-1 to TRBJ1-1; 9 nucleotides line up with TRBD1. The CDR3: CASSFGTGWGNTEAFF. The CDR3 nucleotides read TGCGCCAGCAGCTTCGGGACAGGGTGGGGGAACACTGAAGCTTTCTTT.